The 13 T cell receptor beta chains reported below all come from one sample, sequenced in a study of T cell responses to AZD1222 COVID-19 vaccine. Libraries were prepared by immunoSEQ multiplex PCR; TCRdb keeps only in-frame clonotypes and omits some of them. The table records some 120,000 clones, more than 80% of them present only once. This specimen consisted of peripheral blood, obtained on day 0 of AZD1222 vaccination. The receptors originated from an adult in good health.

This clone is a singleton in its sample. The rearrangement joins TRBV10-1 to TRBJ1-5; 7 nucleotides match TRBD1. Germline values: CDR1 WNHNN, CDR2 SYGVQD (reference sequence). The J segment lost 7 bases and the V segment lost 5 bases, leaving 5 bases of the junction unmatched. The CDR3 runs 13 residues. CDR3 DNA: TGCGCCAGCAGTACTGGGACAGCACAGCCCCAGCATTTT. This codes for CASSTGTAQPQHF.

In this sample, this clone turned up once. The chain uses TRBV7-6 and TRBJ1-1, with D tentatively TRBD1 (6 bases). From germline, CDR1 is SGHVS and CDR2 FNYEAQ. This CDR3 has 16 residues. The V gene lost 5 bases and the J gene lost 2 bases, with 18 bases spanning the gap. As DNA, the CDR3 is TGTGCCAGCAGCCTCACAGAGGGGGACTATAACACTGAAGCTTTCTTT. It translates to CASSLTEGDYNTEAFF.

The chain carries TRBV6-5 and TRBJ1-5, with unresolved D. V lost 0 bases and J lost 6, with 6 bases in between. Germline-derived CDR1 and CDR2 are MNHEY and SVGAGI. CDR3 length: 13 residues. CDR3 sequence reads: CASSYSMSQPQHF. The CDR3 region has the DNA TGTGCCAGCAGTTACTCGATGTCTCAGCCCCAGCATTTT.

A few counts support this clone. The chain carries TRBV27 and TRBJ2-1, with a weak D call TRBD2 (6 bases). CDR3 length: 22 amino acids. Germline V gene sequence: CDR1 MNHEY, CDR2 SMNVEV (reference sequence). With 6 bases removed from V and 1 base from J, the gap between germline ends came to 34 bases. In nucleotides, the CDR3 is TGTGCCAGCAGACTACACACCCCCACCTCTATGAGAGCGGGTAAATCCTACAATGAGCAGTTCTTC. As protein: CASRLHTPTSMRAGKSYNEQFF.

This chain joins TRBV19 and TRBJ1-6, with D perhaps matching TRBD1 (5 bases). V dropped 2 bases and J dropped 8 bases, with 7 bases sitting between them. The CDR3 runs 13 residues. Germline V CDR1 and CDR2: LNHDA, SQIVND (reference sequence). CDR3 in amino acids: CASSIRGDSPLHF. Written as DNA, the CDR3 is TGTGCCAGTAGTATACGGGGGGATTCACCCCTCCACTTT.

This chain connects TRBV6-6 to TRBJ1-2; 9 bases line up with TRBD1. J was trimmed by 0 bases and V by 0 bases; bases with no gene match: 2. CDR3 length equals 16 residues. Germline CDR1 and CDR2: MNHNY and SVGAGI (reference sequence). The CDR3 nucleotides are TGTGCCAGCAGTTACTCGGGGACAGGGACTAACTATGGCTACACCTTC. This translates into CASSYSGTGTNYGYTF.

The chain has TRBV5-1 and TRBJ1-1; D gene ambiguous. CDR3 length: 13 amino acids. V lost 4 bases and J lost 7, with 14 bases in between. CDR1 and CDR2 from the germline V gene are SGHRS and YFSETQ. The CDR3, as DNA: TGCGCCAGCAGCCCGACTAGTGCCCTTGAAGCTTTCTTT. This gives the protein CASSPTSALEAFF.

The rearrangement joins TRBV10-1 to TRBJ2-1, with D possibly matching TRBD2 (6 bases). This CDR3 is built from 15 residues. The V gene lost 4 bases and the J gene lost 9 bases, with 19 bases spanning the gap. From germline, CDR1 is WNHNN and CDR2 SYGVQD (reference sequence). CDR3 protein: CASSAGVPRIGEQFF. CDR3 DNA sequence: TGCGCCAGCAGTGCGGGGGTCCCGAGAATTGGTGAGCAGTTCTTC.

The chain employs TRBV18 and TRBJ2-1; D is possibly TRBD2 (6 bases). The germline V gene has CDR1 KGHSH and CDR2 LQKENI. This CDR3 spans 16 amino acids. Trimming removed 4 bases from V and 1 base from J, with 14 bases in between. CDR3 coding DNA: TGTGCCAGCTCACGCCGGGACTCCGGTTCCTACAATGAGCAGTTCTTC. Translation: CASSRRDSGSYNEQFF.

The V gene is TRBV7-9, the J gene TRBJ1-1; D unclear. The CDR3 consists of 13 residues. CDR1 and CDR2 (germline): SEHNR, FQNEAQ (reference sequence). The V end lost 6 bases, the J end lost 4 bases, and 12 bases lay between the germline ends. CDR3 nucleotide sequence: TGTGCCAGCAGTTTACCAACGGGCACTGAAGCTTTCTTT. Protein product: CASSLPTGTEAFF.

This rearrangement joins TRBV5-1 to TRBJ2-1; 7 nucleotides agree with TRBD1. With 5 bases clipped from V and 7 bases from J, the junction kept 12 bases outside the gene matches. Germline V gene sequence: CDR1 SGHRS, CDR2 YFSETQ. This CDR3 spans 15 amino acids. In DNA form, the CDR3 reads TGCGCCAGCAGTCATTCCAGGACAGGTACGAATGAGCAGTTCTTC. Protein sequence: CASSHSRTGTNEQFF.

CDR3 loop: CASSRRGGAGGANVLTF. CDR3 DNA: TGTGCCAGCAGTAGGAGAGGGGGCGCGGGAGGGGCCAACGTCCTGACTTTC. The chain is built from TRBV27 and TRBJ2-6; weak D call: TRBD1 (7 bases). Looked up from germline, CDR1 is MNHEY and CDR2 is SMNVEV (reference sequence). CDR3 length: 17 residues. V lost 5 bases and J lost 4, with 18 bases in between.

This chain links TRBV14 with TRBJ2-2; D is perhaps TRBD2 (6 bases). V lost 1 base and J lost 2, with 14 bases in between. Germline V gene sequence: CDR1 SGHDN, CDR2 FVKESK. The CDR3 spans 17 residues. The CDR3 sequence: CASSQVGGAPNTGELFF. The CDR3 region has the DNA TGTGCCAGCAGCCAAGTAGGAGGGGCCCCCAACACCGGGGAGCTGTTTTTT.